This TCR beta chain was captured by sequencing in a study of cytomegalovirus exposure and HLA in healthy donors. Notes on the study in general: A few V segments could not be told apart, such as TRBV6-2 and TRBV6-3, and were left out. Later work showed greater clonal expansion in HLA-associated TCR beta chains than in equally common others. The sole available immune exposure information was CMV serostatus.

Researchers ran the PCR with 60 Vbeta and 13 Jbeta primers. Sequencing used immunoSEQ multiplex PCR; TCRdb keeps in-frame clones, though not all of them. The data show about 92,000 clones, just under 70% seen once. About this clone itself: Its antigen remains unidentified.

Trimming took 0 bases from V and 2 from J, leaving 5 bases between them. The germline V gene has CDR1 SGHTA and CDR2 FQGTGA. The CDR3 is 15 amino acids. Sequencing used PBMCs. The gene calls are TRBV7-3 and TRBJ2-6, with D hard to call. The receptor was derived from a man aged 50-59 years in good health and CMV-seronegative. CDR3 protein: CASSLTATGANVLTF. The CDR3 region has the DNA TGTGCCAGCAGCTTAACAGCCACTGGGGCCAACGTCCTGACTTTC.